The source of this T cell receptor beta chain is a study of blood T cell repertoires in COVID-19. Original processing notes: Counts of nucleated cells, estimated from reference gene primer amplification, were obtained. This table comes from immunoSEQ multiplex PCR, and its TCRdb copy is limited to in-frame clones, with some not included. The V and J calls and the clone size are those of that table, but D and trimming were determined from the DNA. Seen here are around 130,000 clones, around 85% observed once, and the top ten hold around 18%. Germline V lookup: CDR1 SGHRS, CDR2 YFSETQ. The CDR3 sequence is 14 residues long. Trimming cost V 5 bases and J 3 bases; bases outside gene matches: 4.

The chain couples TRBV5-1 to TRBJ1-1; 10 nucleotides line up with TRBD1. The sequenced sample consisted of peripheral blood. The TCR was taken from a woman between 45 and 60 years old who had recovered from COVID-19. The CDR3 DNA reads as TGCGCCAGCAGGAAGACAGGGGGCCACACTGAAGCTTTCTTT. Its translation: CASRKTGGHTEAFF. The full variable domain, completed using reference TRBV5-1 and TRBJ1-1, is KAGVTQTPRYLIKTRGQQVTLSCSPISGHRSVSWYQQTPGQGLQFLFEYFSETQRNKGNFPGRFSGRQFSNSRSEMNVSTLELGDSALYLCASRKTGGHTEAFFGQGTRLTVV.